This T cell receptor (beta chain) was recovered during a study of blood T cell repertoires in COVID-19. On the study more broadly: Acute and convalescent COVID-19 specimens originated in the United States, Italy and Spain.

Donors in Cohort 3 who had recovered were those with two negative PCRs, healthcare professional clearance, or resolution of their symptoms. Profiled with immunoSEQ multiplex PCR; TCRdb holds only in-frame clones, not every one. The table lists about 250,000 clones, 85% to 90% of them singletons. Per the germline V gene, CDR1 is KGHSH and CDR2 is LQKENI. J was trimmed by 0 bases and V by 4 bases; bases with no gene match: 20. The CDR3 loop spans 23 amino acids. The chain carries TRBV18 and TRBJ2-1; 14 bases line up with TRBD2. What was sequenced was PBMCs or T cells enriched from blood (not recorded which). This clonotype was sampled from a man younger than 30 who had recovered from COVID-19. The CDR3 here is CASSLFDSPGLAGVGGSYNEQFF. The CDR3 nucleotides are TGTGCCAGCTCACTGTTCGACAGTCCGGGACTAGCGGGAGTTGGGGGCTCCTACAATGAGCAGTTCTTC.